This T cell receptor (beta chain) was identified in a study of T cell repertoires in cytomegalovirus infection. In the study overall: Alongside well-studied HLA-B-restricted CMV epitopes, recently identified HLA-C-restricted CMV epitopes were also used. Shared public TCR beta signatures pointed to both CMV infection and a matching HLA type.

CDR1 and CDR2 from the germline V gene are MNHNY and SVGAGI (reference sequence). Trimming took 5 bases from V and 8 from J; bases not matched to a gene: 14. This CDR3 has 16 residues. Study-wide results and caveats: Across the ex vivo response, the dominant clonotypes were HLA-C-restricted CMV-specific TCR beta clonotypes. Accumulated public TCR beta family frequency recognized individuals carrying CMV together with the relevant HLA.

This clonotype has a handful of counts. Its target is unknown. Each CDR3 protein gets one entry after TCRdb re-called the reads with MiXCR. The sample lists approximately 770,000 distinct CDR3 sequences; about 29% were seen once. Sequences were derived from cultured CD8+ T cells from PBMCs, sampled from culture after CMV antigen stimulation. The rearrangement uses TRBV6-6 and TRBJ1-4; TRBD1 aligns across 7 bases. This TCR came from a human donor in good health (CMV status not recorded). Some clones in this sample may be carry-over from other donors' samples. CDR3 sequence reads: CASSTDDRAGGEKLFF. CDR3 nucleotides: TGTGCCAGCAGTACCGACGACAGGGCTGGAGGGGAAAAACTGTTTTTT.